Following are 27 T cell receptor beta chains from one sample sequenced in a study of early T cells in non-severe SARS-CoV-2 infection (dated by TCRdb to about 2021). The method behind the library was 5' RACE. TCRdb shows the sequencer as NextSeq 500. TCRdb took the public reads, trimmed them with fastp at Q25, ran MiXCR for clone calling and kept in-frame beta chains. Rows matching on CDR3 protein sequence are summarized as one entry with the most common DNA and genes. The sample data list 85,000 to 90,000 distinct CDR3 sequences, and roughly an eighth of these were observed just once. The biggest ten clones account for roughly 7% of the sample. The sequencing sample was made of whole blood. Receptors were obtained from an adult who was a healthcare worker with PCR-confirmed SARS-CoV-2 infection or an uninfected control (not recorded which).

The chain combines TRBV12-3 or TRBV12-4 with TRBJ2-2; 8 bases match TRBD1. There are 15 residues in the CDR3. V was clipped by 5 bases and J by 3 bases; unmatched bases: 5. This CDR3 is CASSPGGPDTGELFF. The CDR3 DNA is TGTGCCAGCAGTCCAGGGGGCCCCGACACCGGGGAGCTGTTTTTT.

This clonotype appeared a few times. V gene TRBV20-1 combines with J gene TRBJ2-7, with TRBD1 identical over 7 bases. V lost 2 bases and J lost 7; bases outside the gene matches: 17. Germline assignment: CDR1 DFQATT and CDR2 SNEGSKA (reference sequence). The CDR3 covers 16 residues. CDR3 in amino acids: CSARSTYDRVTGEQYF. The CDR3 coding sequence is TGCAGTGCTAGATCCACATACGACAGGGTAACTGGTGAGCAGTACTTC.

There are a few counts of this clonotype. The chain carries TRBV28 and TRBJ2-1, with D possibly TRBD2 on 6 matching bases. Trimming left V 7 bases short and J 7 bases short, with 20 bases between. The CDR3 is 15 residues long. From germline, CDR1 is MDHEN and CDR2 SYDVKM. The CDR3 region is CASIPGSAGRNEQFF. In DNA, the CDR3 is TGTGCCAGCATCCCCGGCAGTGCGGGGAGGAATGAGCAGTTCTTC.

The CDR3 sequence: CASSFSIPGELFF. CDR3 coding DNA: TGTGCCAGCAGCTTCTCAATACCCGGGGAGCTGTTTTTT. The J gene is TRBJ2-2, the V gene TRBV11-2; D unclear. Germline V lookup: CDR1 SGHAT, CDR2 FQNNGV. The length of the CDR3 is 13 residues. The ends were cut back, 3 bases at V and 6 bases at J, with 8 bases in the middle.

Comment on this clonotype: A much larger clone lies a single base off, so this may be a read error. The conserved phenylalanine or tryptophan normally closing the CDR3 is absent here, so this likely arose from a read error. This rearrangement joins TRBV12-3 or TRBV12-4 to TRBJ2-7; 7 nucleotides agree with TRBD2. With V trimmed by 3 bases and J by 0 bases, 14 bases remained unmatched. The CDR3 is 18 amino acids. This chain's CDR3 is CASSFPPTSDSGSYEQYY. DNA for the CDR3: TGTGCCAGCAGTTTCCCGCCAACTAGCGACAGCGGCTCCTACGAGCAGTACTAC.

The table lists this clonotype with a few counts. The V call is TRBV7-9, the J call TRBJ1-1; D gene uncertain. The CDR3 extends over 14 amino acids. V lost 4 bases to trimming and J lost 0 bases, with 9 bases between them. The germline gives CDR1 SEHNR, CDR2 FQNEAQ (reference sequence). The CDR3 is CASSYGSVNTEAFF. The CDR3 DNA follows: TGTGCCAGCAGCTACGGCAGCGTGAACACTGAAGCTTTCTTT. The variable domain in full, with the rest retrieved from reference TRBV7-9 and TRBJ1-1, is DTGVSQNPRHKITKRGQNVTFRCDPISEHNRLYWYRQTLGQGPEFLTYFQNEAQLEKSRLLSDRFSAERPKGSFSTLEIQRTEQGDSAMYLCASSYGSVNTEAFFGQGTRLTVV.

This chain connects TRBV28 to TRBJ1-5; 7 bases are shared with TRBD1. CDR3 length: 14 amino acids. Germline V CDR1 and CDR2: MDHEN, SYDVKM. Trimming cost V 7 bases and J 4 bases; bases outside gene matches: 7. The chain's CDR3 is CASTYRGANQPQHF. As DNA, the CDR3 is TGTGCCAGCACTTACAGGGGCGCTAATCAGCCCCAGCATTTT.

This clonotype has just a few counts. The rearrangement links TRBV30 to TRBJ2-2; tentative D call: TRBD1 (5 bases). The ends were cut back, 3 bases at V and 8 bases at J, with 19 bases in the middle. The CDR3 runs 15 residues. CDR1 GTSNPN and CDR2 SVGIG come from the germline V gene (reference sequence). CDR3 region: CAWSPGYGATGELFF. The CDR3 DNA is TGTGCCTGGAGCCCCGGGTATGGGGCAACAGGGGAGCTGTTTTTT.

The chain uses TRBV6-6 and TRBJ1-1; a weak D match, TRBD1 (6 bases). V lost 5 bases to trimming and J lost 5 bases, with 18 bases between them. In germline, CDR1 is MNHNY, CDR2 SVGAGI (reference sequence). The CDR3 contains 15 residues. For the CDR3, the DNA is TGTGCCAGCAGTGACGACAGGTTCCGGGATACTGAAGCTTTCTTT. Amino acid sequence: CASSDDRFRDTEAFF.

The CDR3 DNA follows: TGTGCCAGCAGTCAGACAGGCGCCTACGAGCAGTACTTC. Protein: CASSQTGAYEQYF. The rearrangement uses TRBV27 and TRBJ2-7; perhaps TRBD1 as D (6 bases). This CDR3 spans 13 amino acids. V lost 5 bases to trimming and J lost 2 bases, with 10 bases between them. CDR1 is MNHEY and CDR2 is SMNVEV in the germline V gene (reference sequence).

This clonotype was counted between two and nine times. The chain has TRBV7-2 and TRBJ2-1; no clear D gene. In germline, CDR1 is SGHTA, CDR2 FQGNSA. V lost 8 bases and J 4 bases, leaving 18 bases between the germline ends. The CDR3 has 15 amino acids. The chain's CDR3 is CASLLSRLLYNEQFF. DNA of the CDR3: TGTGCCAGCCTCCTCTCTCGACTTCTGTACAATGAGCAGTTCTTC. Full variable domain (rest looked up from reference TRBV7-2 and TRBJ2-1): GAGVSQSPSNKVTEKGKDVELRCDPISGHTALYWYRQSLGQGLEFLIYFQGNSAPDKSGLPSDRFSAERTGGSVSTLTIQRTQQEDSAVYLCASLLSRLLYNEQFFGPGTRLTVL.

The J gene is TRBJ2-1, the V gene TRBV7-9; D gene ambiguous. This CDR3 is 12 amino acids long. Between the trimmed V and J ends, which lost 1 base and 7 bases, there was a span of 5 bases. Germline CDR1 is SEHNR and CDR2 is FQNEAQ (reference sequence). CDR3 amino acids: CASSLVANEQFF. In DNA, the CDR3 is TGTGCCAGCAGCTTAGTAGCAAATGAGCAGTTCTTC. Using reference TRBV7-9 and TRBJ2-1 for the parts outside the CDR3, the full variable domain is DTGVSQNPRHKITKRGQNVTFRCDPISEHNRLYWYRQTLGQGPEFLTYFQNEAQLEKSRLLSDRFSAERPKGSFSTLEIQRTEQGDSAMYLCASSLVANEQFFGPGTRLTVL.

The chain combines TRBV29-1 with TRBJ2-7; TRBD2 agrees at 8 bases. The length of the CDR3 is 14 residues. Germline values: CDR1 SQVTM, CDR2 ANQGSEA. V gave up 3 bases and J gave up 0 bases; unmatched junction bases: 4. The CDR3 spells CSVERGEGSYEQYF. DNA of the CDR3: TGCAGCGTTGAGCGGGGGGAGGGCTCCTACGAGCAGTACTTC.

The rearrangement links TRBV5-1 to TRBJ2-1; D not certain. V was shortened by 3 bases and J by 3 bases, with 16 bases between the two germline ends. This CDR3 contains 16 residues. Germline V lookup: CDR1 SGHRS, CDR2 YFSETQ. The CDR3 reads CASSSGISEDYNEQFF. Here the CDR3 DNA reads TGCGCCAGCAGCTCAGGAATATCTGAAGACTACAATGAGCAGTTCTTC.

Ten or more counts support this clonotype. The junction shows a germline mismatch at one end, possibly a read error. The gene calls are TRBV11-2 and TRBJ2-1, with D possibly TRBD1 on 5 matching bases. In germline, CDR1 is SGHAT, CDR2 FQNNGV. CDR3 length equals 13 residues. CDR3 nucleotides: TGTGCCAGCAGCTTAGAGTTGGCGGATCCCTCAGGGTTC. Its protein product is CASSLELADPSGF.

The CDR3 region has the DNA TGTGCCAGCAGCTTAGCCCTCAACAATGAGCAGTTCTTC. Translating it yields CASSLALNNEQFF. V gene TRBV7-2 combines with J gene TRBJ2-1, with no clear D. The CDR3 runs 13 residues. From germline, CDR1 is SGHTA and CDR2 FQGNSA. The ends were cut back, 0 bases at V and 5 bases at J, with 5 bases in the middle.

This chain connects TRBV5-1 to TRBJ2-7, with TRBD2 as a possible D gene (6 bases). Trimming pared 4 bases from V and 4 bases from J, leaving 18 bases between. Germline CDR1 is SGHRS and CDR2 is YFSETQ. The CDR3 runs 15 residues. The CDR3 nucleotides read TGCGCCAGCAGCGGGGAGGCAGGGTTGTTATACGAGCAGTACTTC. This codes for CASSGEAGLLYEQYF.

This clonotype was found a few times. This rearrangement joins TRBV6-1 to TRBJ1-1, with a weak D call TRBD1 (6 bases). Trimming stripped 8 bases from V and 1 base from J, with 14 bases between. Germline V gene data show CDR1 as MNHNS and CDR2 as SASEGT. The CDR3 consists of 14 residues. The CDR3 here is CASGKETGNTEAFF. CDR3 sequence (DNA): TGTGCCAGCGGTAAGGAGACAGGGAACACTGAAGCTTTCTTT.

The chain joins TRBV29-1 to TRBJ2-1; 7 bases map to TRBD1. Germline V gene data show CDR1 as SQVTM and CDR2 as ANQGSEA. Unmatched junction bases numbered 8, after V lost 6 bases and J lost 6 bases. This CDR3 region has 13 residues. The CDR3 sequence is CSVNPRTGNEQFF. The CDR3 coding sequence is TGCAGCGTGAACCCCCGGACAGGCAATGAGCAGTTCTTC.

This clonotype was counted a single time. The chain uses TRBV13 and TRBJ2-7; 11 nucleotides agree with TRBD1. Germline V gene data show CDR1 as PRHDT and CDR2 as FYEKMQ (reference sequence). The ends lost 3 bases at V and 3 bases at J; junction bases unmatched: 4. The length of the CDR3 is 15 residues. CDR3 DNA: TGTGCCAGCAGCTTTACCGGGACAGGGGGCTACGAGCAGTACTTC. Its protein product is CASSFTGTGGYEQYF.

This clonotype was observed a handful of times. The chain joins TRBV6-5 to TRBJ1-1, with D uncertain. Deletions cut 0 bases from V and 0 bases from J, with 8 bases between. CDR1 and CDR2 from the germline V gene are MNHEY and SVGAGI. The CDR3 is made up of 15 amino acids. CDR3 nucleotides: TGTGCCAGCAGTTACTCGACGACCATGAACACTGAAGCTTTCTTT. Its protein is CASSYSTTMNTEAFF.

This clonotype has more than one count but fewer than ten. The CDR3 sequence: CASSASGLQQNEQFF. The CDR3 DNA is TGCGCCAGCAGCGCGAGCGGGCTCCAGCAAAATGAGCAGTTCTTC. The chain has TRBV5-1 and TRBJ2-1, with D perhaps matching TRBD2 (6 bases). Trimming pared 4 bases from V and 7 bases from J, leaving 18 bases between. The length of the CDR3 is 15 residues. The germline CDR1 and CDR2 sequences are SGHRS and YFSETQ.

This clonotype was seen more than once but under ten times. This chain joins TRBV28 and TRBJ2-7, with D maybe TRBD2 (5 bases). Looked up from germline, CDR1 is MDHEN and CDR2 is SYDVKM. V dropped 5 bases and J dropped 3 bases, with 14 bases sitting between them. CDR3 size: 14 residues. The CDR3 region is CASSQPEVVYEQYF. CDR3 nucleotide sequence: TGTGCCAGCAGTCAACCGGAGGTGGTCTACGAGCAGTACTTC.

This clonotype was detected only a few times. The genes are TRBV28 and TRBJ2-5; no clear D gene. CDR1 is MDHEN and CDR2 is SYDVKM in the germline V gene. Trimming pared 4 bases from V and 2 bases from J, leaving 14 bases between. This CDR3 has 15 amino acids. CDR3 sequence: CASSSAKNRQETQYF. CDR3 DNA: TGTGCCAGCAGTTCTGCAAAGAACCGACAAGAGACCCAGTACTTC.

This chain connects TRBV20-1 to TRBJ2-1; tentatively, D is TRBD1 or TRBD2 (5 bases each). There are 16 residues in the CDR3. The V end lost 4 bases, the J end lost 9 bases, and 25 bases lay between the germline ends. Germline CDR1 reads DFQATT; CDR2 reads SNEGSKA (reference sequence). The CDR3 is CSATPGQGLLEGEQFF. DNA of the CDR3: TGCAGTGCTACCCCTGGGCAGGGTCTGCTCGAGGGTGAGCAGTTCTTC.

This clonotype was detected only a few times. The chain couples TRBV7-9 to TRBJ2-5, with 14 bases lining up with TRBD2. The CDR3 totals 17 residues. CDR1 is SEHNR, CDR2 FQNEAQ, per germline (reference sequence). With 5 bases clipped from V and 2 bases from J, the junction kept 7 bases outside the gene matches. The CDR3 region has the DNA TGTGCCAGCAGCCCCGGGACTAGCGGGAGAAGGCAAGAGACCCAGTACTTC. As protein: CASSPGTSGRRQETQYF.

Only a few counts were recorded for this clonotype. This chain links TRBV12-5 with TRBJ1-5; D perhaps matches TRBD1 (6 bases). V lost 2 bases and J lost 4, with 6 bases in between. The CDR3 length is 13 residues. From germline, CDR1 is LGHNT and CDR2 FRNRAP. This CDR3 is CASGLQGNQPQHF. CDR3 DNA sequence: TGTGCTAGTGGTTTGCAGGGGAATCAGCCCCAGCATTTT.